These 17 T cell receptor beta chains were sequenced from one sample in a study of blood T cell repertoires in COVID-19. Libraries were prepared by immunoSEQ multiplex PCR; TCRdb keeps only in-frame clonotypes and omits some of them. There are about 380,000 clones in the sample; less than 85% occur only once, and roughly 3.6% lies in the top ten. Sequenced sample: peripheral blood. These TCRs come from a woman aged 18-29 years with acute or convalescent COVID-19.

A few counts support this clone. The rearrangement uses TRBV24-1 and TRBJ2-5; the D gene is possibly TRBD1 (6 bases). Germline CDR1 KGHDR, CDR2 SFDVKD. The CDR3 covers 13 residues. Trimming took off 3 bases at V and 5 bases at J, with 9 bases between the two ends. The CDR3 DNA is TGTGCCACCAGTGATGGGGGCCGGGAGACCCAGTACTTC. It is translated as CATSDGGRETQYF.

CDR3 sequence (DNA): TGTGCCAGTAGTGGTGAGGCGGGGGAGTACACCGGGGAGCTGTTTTTT. Its protein is CASSGEAGEYTGELFF. This rearrangement joins TRBV19 to TRBJ2-2; TRBD2 agrees at 7 bases. Germline-derived CDR1 and CDR2 are LNHDA and SQIVND (reference sequence). With 5 bases clipped from V and 3 bases from J, the junction kept 9 bases outside the gene matches. The CDR3 spans 16 residues.

The chain combines TRBV29-1 with TRBJ2-7, with 8 bases matching TRBD1. The CDR3 covers 14 residues. Germline values: CDR1 SQVTM, CDR2 ANQGSEA. With V trimmed by 4 bases and J by 0 bases, 5 bases remained unmatched. The CDR3 DNA follows: TGCAGCGTTGGGACGGGACAGGTCTCCTACGAGCAGTACTTC. Its translation: CSVGTGQVSYEQYF.

This clone was counted a few times. The V and J genes are TRBV6-5 and TRBJ2-1, with D possibly being TRBD2 (7 bases). CDR3 length: 15 amino acids. CDR1 MNHEY and CDR2 SVGAGI come from the germline V gene. Deletions cut 5 bases from V and 6 bases from J, with 17 bases between. CDR3 nucleotides: TGTGCCAGCAGTCGTCCCAGGGGAGGGGGCAATGAGCAGTTCTTC. Translated: CASSRPRGGGNEQFF.

About this clone: Other DNA sequences in the sample encode the same CDR3. The chain carries TRBV19 and TRBJ1-4, with a tentative D call TRBD1 (5 bases). The CDR3 totals 15 residues. Germline V gene sequence: CDR1 LNHDA, CDR2 SQIVND (reference sequence). V gave up 3 bases and J gave up 0 bases, with 8 bases separating them. CDR3 sequence reads: CASSIRGATNEKLFF. As DNA, the CDR3 is TGTGCCAGTAGTATTAGGGGCGCAACTAATGAAAAACTGTTTTTT.

The gene calls are TRBV9 and TRBJ2-3, with D unresolved. Germline CDR1 and CDR2: SGDLS and YYNGEE. Trimming left V 3 bases short and J 0 bases short, with 5 bases between. The CDR3 has 13 amino acids. In nucleotides, the CDR3 is TGTGCCAGCAGCGCTCCTAGCACAGATACGCAGTATTTT. Translating it yields CASSAPSTDTQYF.

This sequence joins TRBV6-5 and TRBJ1-4; the match to TRBD1 covers 7 bases. This CDR3 comprises 14 residues. Germline CDR1 and CDR2: MNHEY and SVGAGI. Germline trimming cut 5 bases from V and 8 bases from J; bases unmatched to any gene: 8. The CDR3 region is CASSLGGTDEKLFF. CDR3 bases: TGTGCCAGCAGTCTGGGCGGGACAGACGAAAAACTGTTTTTT.

The chain is built from TRBV6-6 and TRBJ1-1; perhaps TRBD1 as D (5 bases). Trimming cost V 6 bases and J 4 bases, with 15 bases left between them. Germline V gives CDR1 MNHNY, CDR2 SVGAGI (reference sequence). The CDR3 is 14 amino acids. CDR3 nucleotide sequence: TGTGCCAGCAGCCCAGACGGGGGTAGCACTGAAGCTTTCTTT. Protein product: CASSPDGGSTEAFF.

The rearrangement links TRBV14 to TRBJ2-5; 9 nucleotides align to TRBD1. V gave up 3 bases and J gave up 5 bases; unmatched junction bases: 7. Germline V gene data show CDR1 as SGHDN and CDR2 as FVKESK. The CDR3 has 15 amino acids. CDR3 loop: CASSHYGQGRETQYF. The CDR3 DNA follows: TGTGCCAGCAGCCATTACGGACAGGGGAGGGAGACCCAGTACTTC.

The V gene is TRBV27, the J gene TRBJ1-2, with D hard to call. This CDR3 is 15 amino acids long. V gave up 6 bases and J gave up 0 bases, with 14 bases separating them. Per the germline V gene, CDR1 is MNHEY and CDR2 is SMNVEV (reference sequence). The CDR3 DNA reads TGTGCCAGCAGGGAGGACGGAAGAGCTAACTATGGCTACACCTTC. Its translation is CASREDGRANYGYTF.

In its sample, this clone was seen once. The sample has other DNA sequences that encode this CDR3 too. The chain combines TRBV6-5 with TRBJ1-1, with D possibly TRBD1 on 5 matching bases. This CDR3 has 13 residues. Germline CDR1 is MNHEY and CDR2 is SVGAGI. V lost 2 bases and J lost 1, with 5 bases in between. CDR3 loop: CASSYGQNTEAFF. CDR3 in DNA: TGTGCCAGCAGTTACGGACAGAACACTGAAGCTTTCTTT.

The rearrangement joins TRBV27 to TRBJ1-4; the D is unclear. This CDR3 has 15 amino acids. CDR1 is MNHEY and CDR2 is SMNVEV in the germline V gene (reference sequence). Trimming removed 6 bases at V and 3 bases at J, with 14 bases between. Here the CDR3 reads CASRNTLAPNEKLFF. The CDR3 nucleotides read TGTGCCAGCAGGAACACATTGGCTCCTAATGAAAAACTGTTTTTT.

V and J are TRBV18 and TRBJ1-1, with 8 bases matching TRBD1. The CDR3 length is 17 residues. The germline CDR1 and CDR2 sequences are KGHSH and LQKENI. Trimming at V came to 1 base and at J to 0 bases, leaving 7 bases not matched to a gene. CDR3 protein: CASSPQAGGSVNTEAFF. The CDR3, as DNA: TGTGCCAGCTCACCACAGGCAGGGGGCTCTGTGAACACTGAAGCTTTCTTT.

V usage is TRBV19 and J usage is TRBJ1-4; possible D gene TRBD1, 6 bases. CDR3 size: 15 residues. Trimming shortened V by 7 bases and J by 7 bases, and 19 bases separated the two germline ends. Germline assignment: CDR1 LNHDA and CDR2 SQIVND (reference sequence). This CDR3 reads CASNPTGKESEKLFF. The CDR3 bases are TGTGCCAGTAATCCGACAGGAAAGGAGAGTGAAAAACTGTTTTTT.

The CDR3 spells CASSEQGAAYEQYF. CDR3 DNA: TGTGCCAGCAGTGAACAGGGGGCGGCTTACGAGCAGTACTTC. This chain connects TRBV25-1 to TRBJ2-7, with 8 bases that match TRBD1. The length of the CDR3 is 14 residues. CDR1 and CDR2 (germline): MGHDK, SYGVNS. J gave up 4 bases and V 2 bases, and 4 bases lay outside the gene matches.

This chain joins TRBV14 and TRBJ1-1, with TRBD1 as a possible D gene (5 bases). V was shortened by 2 bases and J by 6 bases, with 10 bases between the two germline ends. The CDR3 has 13 residues. CDR1 and CDR2 (germline): SGHDN, FVKESK. The CDR3 DNA is TGTGCCAGCAGCCAAAGCAGGGCGGCTGAAGCTTTCTTT. It encodes CASSQSRAAEAFF.

The chain is built from TRBV12-3 or TRBV12-4 and TRBJ1-1; D uncertain. V lost 6 bases, J lost 0 bases, and 8 bases lay in between. The CDR3 sequence is 13 residues long. CDR3: CASSPEVNTEAFF. CDR3 nucleotide sequence: TGTGCCAGCAGCCCTGAGGTGAACACTGAAGCTTTCTTT.